The entry below describes one TCR beta chain. The antigen this receptor binds is unknown. No much larger clone exists at a distance of one base, and base qualities are not known. The germline V gene gives CDR1 as SGHTA and CDR2 as FQGTGA. V is trimmed back by 5 bases and J by 4 bases, and the junction contains 6 bases that no gene match accounts for. The CDR3 runs 15 amino acids, cysteine and phenylalanine included. Left in the record is the CDR3 DNA by itself, 45 bases read in frame from the first base. This sample is drawn from a study of blood T cell repertoires in COVID-19 (dated by TCRdb to between 2020 and 2021). About the investigation overall: The collaborator samples originated in the United States, Italy and Spain and spanned the acute and convalescent phases of COVID-19. The material from the prospective study consisted of cDNA or gDNA derived from T cells, B-cell-depleted T cells, or PBMCs. The dataset comprised deeply sampled blood TCRbeta repertoires from subjects exposed to, actively infected with, or recovered from COVID-19. The repertoires were made available in a free public database intended to serve as a resource for research on the immune response to SARS-CoV-2. Samples were obtained from the ongoing ImmuneRACE study (first 160 participants) and from 950 to 1,500 subjects provided by 6 global collaborators. Sample metadata almost always included a de-identified subject ID, COVID-19 status, age in years and sex. Where HLA class I and class II types were available, the types were taken from metadata supplied by the sample provider, not from assay-based typing.

The full study reports these points: The amount of clinical and demographic metadata varied by source and participant and was provided uncurated.

TCRbeta CDR3 regions were amplified from genomic DNA using the immunoSEQ Assay, a bias-controlled multiplex PCR. The study's own analysis went as follows. The number of nucleated cells in each sample was estimated from the amplification of reference gene primers within the assay. To quantify the absolute abundance of each unique TCRbeta CDR3 rearrangement, sequence reads were collapsed and filtered. For each sample, productive Simpson clonality was calculated by taking the square root of Simpson's diversity index across productive rearrangements. Here the immuneACCESS table is served through TCRdb, limited to in-frame sequences with V and J called. Missing clones are a known gap in these copies; in checked studies unresolved V genes cover under half, and the rest lacks a known reason. V, J and clone size are taken as reported in that table, and D and trimming were inferred from the DNA itself. The sample table shows some 250,000 clones, and around 88% are seen once. The ten largest clones add up to more than 2.5% of the sample.

A second Seattle source provided samples from volunteer blood donors who had recovered from COVID-19. The collaborating institutions used their own protocols to collect whole blood in K2EDTA tubes. For TCRbeta analysis, collaborators shipped samples in one of three forms: frozen whole blood, isolated PBMCs, or DNA extracted from either of those sample types. Specimen: peripheral blood. This TCR was sampled from a woman in her thirties who had recovered from COVID-19. The rearranged chain carries TRBV7-3 and TRBJ2-1, and 9 junctional nucleotides match TRBD1. CDR3 reads: CASSPGGQGYNEQFF. Here is the DNA: TGTGCCAGCAGCCCAGGCGGACAGGGGTACAATGAGCAGTTCTTC.